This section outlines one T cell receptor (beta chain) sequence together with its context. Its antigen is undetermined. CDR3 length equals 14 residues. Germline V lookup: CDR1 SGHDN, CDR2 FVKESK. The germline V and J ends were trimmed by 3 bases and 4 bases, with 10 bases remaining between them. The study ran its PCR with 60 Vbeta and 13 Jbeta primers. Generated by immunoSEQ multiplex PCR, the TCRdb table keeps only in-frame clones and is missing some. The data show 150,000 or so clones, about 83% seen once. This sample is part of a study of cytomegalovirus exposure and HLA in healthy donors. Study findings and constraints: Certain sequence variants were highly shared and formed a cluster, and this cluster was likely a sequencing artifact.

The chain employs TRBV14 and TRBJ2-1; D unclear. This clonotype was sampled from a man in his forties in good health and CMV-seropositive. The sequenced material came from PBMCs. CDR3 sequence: CASSHVPGYNEQFF. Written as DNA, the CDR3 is TGTGCCAGCAGCCACGTCCCCGGGTACAATGAGCAGTTCTTC.